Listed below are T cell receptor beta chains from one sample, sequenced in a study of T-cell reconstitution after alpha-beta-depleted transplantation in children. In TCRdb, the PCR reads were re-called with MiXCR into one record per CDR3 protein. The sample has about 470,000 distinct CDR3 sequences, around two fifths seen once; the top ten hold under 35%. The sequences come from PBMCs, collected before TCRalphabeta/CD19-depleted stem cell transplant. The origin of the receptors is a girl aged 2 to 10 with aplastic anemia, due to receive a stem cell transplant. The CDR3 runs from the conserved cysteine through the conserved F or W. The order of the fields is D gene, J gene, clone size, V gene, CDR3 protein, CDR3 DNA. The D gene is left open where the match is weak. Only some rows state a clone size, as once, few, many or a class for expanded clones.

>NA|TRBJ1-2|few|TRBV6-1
CASRRLRNYGYTF
TGTGCCAGCAGGCGACTGCGCAACTATGGCTACACCTTC
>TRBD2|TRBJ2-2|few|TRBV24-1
CATSDSRLAAGELFF
TGTGCCACCAGTGATTCCCGACTAGCTGCCGGGGAGCTGTTTTTT
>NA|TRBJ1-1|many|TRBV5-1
CASSLKGGTEAFF
TGTGCCAGCAGCTTGAAAGGGGGCACTGAAGCTTTCTTT
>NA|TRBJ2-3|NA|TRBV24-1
CATSGGDTQYF
TGTGCCACCAGTGGCGGAGATACGCAGTATTTT
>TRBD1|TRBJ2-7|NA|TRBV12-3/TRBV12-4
CASRWGQTYEQYF
TGTGCCAGCAGATGGGGACAGACCTACGAGCAGTACTTC
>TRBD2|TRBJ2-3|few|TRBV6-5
CASSSAGLAALTDTQYF
TGTGCCAGCAGTTCCGCCGGACTAGCGGCCCTCACAGATACGCAGTATTTT
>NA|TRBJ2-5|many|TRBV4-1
CASSQPLSETQYF
TGCGCCAGCAGCCAACCCTTGTCGGAGACCCAGTACTTC
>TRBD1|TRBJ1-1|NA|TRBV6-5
CASSYQSGGADTEAFF
TGTGCCAGCAGTTACCAGTCAGGGGGCGCGGATACTGAAGCTTTCTTT
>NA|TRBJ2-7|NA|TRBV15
CATSRAPRGAYEQYF
TGTGCCACCAGCAGAGCACCCAGGGGGGCTTACGAGCAGTACTTC
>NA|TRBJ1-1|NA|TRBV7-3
CASSFFGPPTEAFF
TGTGCCAGCAGCTTCTTTGGGCCCCCAACTGAAGCTTTCTTT
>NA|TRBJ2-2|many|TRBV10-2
CASRRQTSYGELFF
TGCGCCAGCAGGCGACAGACTTCTTACGGGGAGCTGTTTTTT
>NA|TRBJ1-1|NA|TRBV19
CASSIVRAVNTEAFF
TGTGCCAGTAGTATCGTGCGGGCAGTGAACACTGAAGCTTTCTTT
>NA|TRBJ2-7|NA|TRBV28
CASSLPATGAQYEQYF
TGTGCCAGCAGTCTCCCGGCGACGGGGGCGCAGTACGAGCAGTACTTC
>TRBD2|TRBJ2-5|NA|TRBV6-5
CASSYESGVETQYF
TGTGCCAGCAGTTACGAAAGCGGGGTAGAGACCCAGTACTTC
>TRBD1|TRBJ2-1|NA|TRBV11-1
CASSKTGVYNEQFF
TGTGCCAGCAGTAAGACAGGGGTCTACAATGAGCAGTTCTTC
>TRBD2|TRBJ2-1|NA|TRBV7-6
CASSLPRTGLGNDEQFF
TGTGCCAGCAGCCTTCCTCGGACGGGACTAGGAAATGATGAGCAGTTCTTC
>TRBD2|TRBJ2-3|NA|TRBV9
CASSVTASGDHTDTQYF
TGTGCCAGCAGCGTAACGGCTAGCGGAGACCACACAGATACGCAGTATTTT
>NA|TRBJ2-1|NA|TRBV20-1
CSARTRNEQFF
TGCAGTGCTAGGACTCGAAATGAGCAGTTCTTC
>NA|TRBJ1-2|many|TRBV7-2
CASSSTQGSYGYTF
TGTGCCAGCAGCTCGACTCAGGGGAGCTATGGCTACACCTTC
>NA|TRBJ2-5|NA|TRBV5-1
CASSPGAGSQETQYF
TGCGCCAGCAGCCCGGGGGCGGGATCTCAAGAGACCCAGTACTTC
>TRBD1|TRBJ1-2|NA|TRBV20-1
CSVKQGIDYGYTF
TGCAGTGTTAAACAGGGGATCGACTATGGCTACACCTTC
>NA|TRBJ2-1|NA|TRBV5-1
CASQDSYNEQFF
TGCGCCAGCCAAGACAGTTACAATGAGCAGTTCTTC
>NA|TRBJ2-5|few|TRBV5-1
CASSLMGLGEETQYF
TGCGCCAGCAGCTTGATGGGGCTAGGCGAAGAGACCCAGTACTTC